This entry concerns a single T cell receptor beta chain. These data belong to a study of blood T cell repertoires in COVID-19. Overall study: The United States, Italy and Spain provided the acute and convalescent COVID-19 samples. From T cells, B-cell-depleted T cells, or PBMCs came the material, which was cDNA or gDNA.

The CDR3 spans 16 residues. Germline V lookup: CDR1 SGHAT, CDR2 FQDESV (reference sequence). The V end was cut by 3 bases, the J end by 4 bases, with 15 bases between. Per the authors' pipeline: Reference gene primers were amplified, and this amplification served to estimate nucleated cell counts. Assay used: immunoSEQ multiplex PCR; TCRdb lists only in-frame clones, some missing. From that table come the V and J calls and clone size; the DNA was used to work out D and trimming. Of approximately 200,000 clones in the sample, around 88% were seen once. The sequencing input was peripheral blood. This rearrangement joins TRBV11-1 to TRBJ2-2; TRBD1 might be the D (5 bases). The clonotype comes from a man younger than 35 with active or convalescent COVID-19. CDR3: CASSFPPLGVTGELFF. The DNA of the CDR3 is TGTGCCAGCAGCTTCCCCCCGTTAGGGGTCACCGGGGAGCTGTTTTTT.